The 17 T cell receptor beta chains presented below share a single source sample, sequenced in a study of breast tumors, draining lymph nodes, adjacent tissues. MiXCR, applied by TCRdb to the multiplex PCR reads, yields one record per CDR3 protein. The data show some 250,000 distinct CDR3 sequences, less than 40% seen once. Breast cancer patients provided tissue from their axillary draining lymph nodes. Sample: axillary lymph node tissue. These receptors all stem from a female donor with breast cancer. Some clones in this sample may be carry-over from other donors' samples.

In this sample, this clonotype turned up many times. This chain joins TRBV20-1 and TRBJ2-7; 9 bases are shared with TRBD1. V lost 4 bases to trimming and J lost 5 bases; unmatched junction nucleotides: 9. The CDR3 covers 14 residues. Germline V lookup: CDR1 DFQATT, CDR2 SNEGSKA (reference sequence). The CDR3 region is CSATRDRVSHEQYF. The CDR3 DNA sequence: TGCAGTGCTACACGGGACAGGGTAAGCCACGAGCAGTACTTC.

There are many counts of this clonotype. The gene calls are TRBV7-9 and TRBJ1-6; 10 bases align to TRBD1. The CDR3 has 15 amino acids. Germline CDR1 SEHNR, CDR2 FQNEAQ (reference sequence). Germline trimming cut 5 bases from V and 9 bases from J; bases unmatched to any gene: 7. CDR3 protein: CASSAPGQGSSPLHF. CDR3 in DNA: TGTGCCAGCAGCGCACCGGGACAGGGGAGTTCACCCCTCCACTTT. The complete variable domain, with remaining parts taken from reference TRBV7-9 and TRBJ1-6, reads DTGVSQNPRHKITKRGQNVTFRCDPISEHNRLYWYRQTLGQGPEFLTYFQNEAQLEKSRLLSDRFSAERPKGSFSTLEIQRTEQGDSAMYLCASSAPGQGSSPLHFGNGTRLTVT.

This clonotype was counted at least ten times. The rearrangement uses TRBV19 and TRBJ2-1; TRBD1 aligns across 9 bases. This CDR3 has 15 residues. V dropped 5 bases and J dropped 8; count of bases not matched to a gene: 10. CDR1 and CDR2 (germline): LNHDA, SQIVND (reference sequence). The DNA of the CDR3 is TGTGCCAGTAGTTCCCCAGGGGACAGGGTGCATGAGCAGTTCTTC. Translation: CASSSPGDRVHEQFF.

The chain couples TRBV5-5 to TRBJ1-4; possible D gene TRBD1, 5 bases. Germline-derived CDR1 and CDR2 are SGHKS and YYEKEE (reference sequence). V shed 6 bases and J shed 3 bases, with 12 bases lying between them. The CDR3 is made up of 14 amino acids. CDR3: CASTYGASNEKLFF. The CDR3 DNA sequence: TGTGCCAGCACCTACGGGGCTTCTAATGAAAAACTGTTTTTT.

This clonotype was seen many times. The chain links TRBV11-3 to TRBJ2-1; 15 nucleotides agree with TRBD2. With 1 base clipped from V and 3 bases from J, the junction kept 4 bases outside the gene matches. Germline-derived CDR1 and CDR2 are SGHNT and YENEEA. The CDR3 totals 18 residues. CDR3 amino acids: CASSLVGLAGGLYNEQFF. The CDR3, as DNA: TGTGCCAGCAGCTTAGTGGGACTAGCGGGAGGACTCTACAATGAGCAGTTCTTC.

This clonotype has ten or more counts. The genes are TRBV24-1 and TRBJ2-7; D gene uncertain. The CDR3 consists of 14 residues. V was cut by 7 bases and J by 3 bases, with 15 bases left in between. Looked up from germline, CDR1 is KGHDR and CDR2 is SFDVKD. CDR3 in DNA: TGTGCCACCAGAGTGAGGAGTTCCCGCTACGAGCAGTACTTC. It specifies CATRVRSSRYEQYF.

This sequence joins TRBV2 and TRBJ1-4; TRBD1 is a possible D gene (5 bases). The CDR3 length is 15 residues. Deletions cut 6 bases from V and 5 bases from J, with 16 bases between. CDR1 and CDR2 from the germline V gene are SNHLY and FYNNEI. CDR3 DNA: TGTGCCAGCAGGGGGGAGGGAGCTCAGAATGAAAAACTGTTTTTT. It translates to CASRGEGAQNEKLFF. The variable domain in full, with the rest retrieved from reference TRBV2 and TRBJ1-4, is EPEVTQTPSHQVTQMGQEVILRCVPISNHLYFYWYRQILGQKVEFLVSFYNNEISEKSEIFDDQFSVERPDGSNFTLKIRSTKLEDSAMYFCASRGEGAQNEKLFFGSGTQLSVL.

The chain uses TRBV9 and TRBJ2-3; perhaps TRBD2 as D (7 bases). The CDR3 consists of 22 residues. Deletions cut 3 bases from V and 4 bases from J, with 36 bases between. The germline gives CDR1 SGDLS, CDR2 YYNGEE. This CDR3 reads CASSARESTGLELAGDADTQYF. In DNA form, the CDR3 reads TGTGCCAGCAGCGCCCGAGAATCGACAGGTCTCGAATTGGCGGGAGACGCAGATACGCAGTATTTT.

This clonotype was observed at least ten times. J is TRBJ1-4 and V is TRBV19, with 7 bases that match TRBD1. The CDR3 has 17 residues. Germline V gene sequence: CDR1 LNHDA, CDR2 SQIVND (reference sequence). The junction had 16 bases not matched to a gene; V was cut back by 5 bases and J by 7 bases. CDR3 bases: TGTGCCAGTAGTCCCCCGCCCCGGACAGGAAATCCTGAAAAACTGTTTTTT. This encodes CASSPPPRTGNPEKLFF.

This clonotype was found many times. The V and J genes are TRBV9 and TRBJ2-3; 7 bases align to TRBD2. Germline V gives CDR1 SGDLS, CDR2 YYNGEE. The CDR3 totals 16 residues. Unmatched junction bases numbered 8, after V lost 2 bases and J lost 2 bases. The CDR3 region is CASSVGGSGHTDTQYF. The CDR3 DNA sequence: TGTGCCAGCAGCGTCGGAGGTAGCGGGCACACAGATACGCAGTATTTT.

In this sample, this clonotype turned up many times. The chain employs TRBV19 and TRBJ2-3; tentative D call: TRBD2 (6 bases). V lost 3 bases to trimming and J lost 2 bases, with 12 bases between them. CDR3 length: 15 residues. Germline values: CDR1 LNHDA, CDR2 SQIVND (reference sequence). CDR3 amino acids: CASSISLAPTDTQYF. CDR3 bases: TGTGCCAGTAGTATTAGTCTAGCGCCCACAGATACGCAGTATTTT.

V is TRBV28 and J is TRBJ2-7; 9 positions match TRBD2. Germline V gene lookup returns CDR1 MDHEN and CDR2 SYDVKM. This CDR3 spans 14 amino acids. With 8 bases clipped from V and 0 bases from J, the junction kept 5 bases outside the gene matches. In DNA form, the CDR3 reads TGTGCCAGCCGCCGGACTAGCGACTCCTACGAGCAGTACTTC. Amino acid sequence: CASRRTSDSYEQYF. Full variable domain (remainder filled in from reference TRBV28 and TRBJ2-7): DVKVTQSSRYLVKRTGEKVFLECVQDMDHENMFWYRQDPGLGLRLIYFSYDVKMKEKGDIPEGYSVSREKKERFSLILESASTNQTSMYLCASRRTSDSYEQYFGPGTRLTVT.

The J gene is TRBJ2-7, the V gene TRBV25-1, with 7 positions matching TRBD2. Germline V gene data show CDR1 as MGHDK and CDR2 as SYGVNS. The CDR3 is 14 residues long. Losses at the gene ends were 6 bases for V and 6 bases for J; bases not matched to a gene: 11. CDR3: CASRGGTTTREQYF. Written as DNA, the CDR3 is TGTGCCAGCAGAGGAGGGACTACCACGCGCGAGCAGTACTTC.

The table lists this clonotype with many counts. An end of the junction does not agree with germline; a read error may underlie this. This chain uses TRBV7-7 with TRBJ2-5; tentative D call: TRBD2 (6 bases). Per germline, CDR1 SSHAT and CDR2 FNYEAQ (reference sequence). The CDR3 is 15 amino acids. CDR3 DNA sequence: TGTGCTAGCAGCTTAGGGTTCGGGGGCCAAGAGACCCAGTACTTC. It codes for CASSLGFGGQETQYF. The whole variable domain, remainder taken from reference TRBV7-7 and TRBJ2-5, is GAGVSQSPRYKVTKRGQDVTLRCDPISSHATLYWYQQALGQGPEFLTYFNYEAQPDKSGLPSDRFSAERPEGSISTLTIQRTEQRDSAMYRCASSLGFGGQETQYFGPGTRLLVL.

This clonotype was detected many times. The rearrangement links TRBV24-1 to TRBJ2-5, with D hard to call. Germline-derived CDR1 and CDR2 are KGHDR and SFDVKD. The CDR3 sequence is 16 residues long. V shed 0 bases and J shed 3 bases, with 13 bases lying between them. In DNA, the CDR3 is TGTGCCACCAGTGATTTGCGGCAGATTTGCGAAGAGACCCAGTACTTC. Its translation is CATSDLRQICEETQYF.

This clonotype was seen at least ten times. The V call is TRBV11-2, the J call TRBJ2-1; no clear D. V was cut by 4 bases and J by 6 bases, with 10 bases left in between. The length of the CDR3 is 13 residues. CDR1 is SGHAT and CDR2 is FQNNGV in the germline V gene. The CDR3 region has the DNA TGTGCCAGCAGCTCCAGGATAGGCAATGAGCAGTTCTTC. The encoded protein is CASSSRIGNEQFF. Supplemented by reference TRBV11-2 and TRBJ2-1, the full variable domain reads EAGVAQSPRYKIIEKRQSVAFWCNPISGHATLYWYQQILGQGPKLLIQFQNNGVVDDSQLPKDRFSAERLKGVDSTLKIQPAKLEDSAVYLCASSSRIGNEQFFGPGTRLTVL.

The chain employs TRBV29-1 and TRBJ2-3, with 8 bases identical to TRBD1. CDR1 and CDR2 from the germline V gene are SQVTM and ANQGSEA. The CDR3 is 15 amino acids. J lost 11 bases, V lost 8 bases, and 21 bases had no gene match. CDR3 DNA sequence: TGCAGCTCCGCAGACAGGGGTCGTGGTTACAATGAGCAGTATTTT. Amino acids: CSSADRGRGYNEQYF.